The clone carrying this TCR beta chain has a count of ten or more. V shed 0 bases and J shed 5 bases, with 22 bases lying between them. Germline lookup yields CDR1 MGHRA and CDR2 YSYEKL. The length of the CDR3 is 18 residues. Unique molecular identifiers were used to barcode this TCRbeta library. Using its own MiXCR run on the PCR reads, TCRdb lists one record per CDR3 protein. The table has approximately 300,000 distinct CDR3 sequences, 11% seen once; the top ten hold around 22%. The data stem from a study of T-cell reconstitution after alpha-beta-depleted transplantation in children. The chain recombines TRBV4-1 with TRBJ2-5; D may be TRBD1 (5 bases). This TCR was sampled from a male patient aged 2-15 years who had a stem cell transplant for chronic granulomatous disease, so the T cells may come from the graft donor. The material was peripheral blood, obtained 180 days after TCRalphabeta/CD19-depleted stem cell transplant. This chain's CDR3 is CASSQDSRSDPGRETQYF. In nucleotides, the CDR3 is TGCGCCAGCAGCCAAGACTCTAGAAGCGACCCAGGGCGGGAGACCCAGTACTTC.